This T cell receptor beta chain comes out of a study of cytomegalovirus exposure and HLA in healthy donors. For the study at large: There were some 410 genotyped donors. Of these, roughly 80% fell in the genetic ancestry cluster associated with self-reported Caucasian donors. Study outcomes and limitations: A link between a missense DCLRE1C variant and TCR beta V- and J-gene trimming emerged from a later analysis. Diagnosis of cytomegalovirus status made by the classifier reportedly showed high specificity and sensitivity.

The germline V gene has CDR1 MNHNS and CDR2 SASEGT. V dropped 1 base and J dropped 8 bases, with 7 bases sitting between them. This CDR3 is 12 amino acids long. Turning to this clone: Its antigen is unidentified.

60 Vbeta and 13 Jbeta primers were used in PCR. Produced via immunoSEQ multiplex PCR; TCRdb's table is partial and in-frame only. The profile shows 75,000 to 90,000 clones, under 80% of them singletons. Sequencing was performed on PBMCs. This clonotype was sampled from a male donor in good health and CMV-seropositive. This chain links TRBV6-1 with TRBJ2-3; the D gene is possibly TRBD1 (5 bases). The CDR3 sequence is CASSEGQGTQYF. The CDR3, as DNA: TGTGCCAGCAGTGAAGGCCAGGGTACGCAGTATTTT.